Listed below are T cell receptor beta chains from one sample, sequenced in a study of cytomegalovirus exposure and HLA in healthy donors. Repertoires were generated with immunoSEQ multiplex PCR, while TCRdb's copy carries only in-frame clones and drops some. The profile shows around 150,000 clones, 65% to 70% of them singletons. Input material: PBMCs. These TCRs come from a human donor in good health. Both conserved end residues are part of each CDR3. The order of the fields is CDR3 DNA, CDR3 protein, V gene, clone size, D gene, J gene. The D gene is left open where the match is weak. Expanded clones get a size class; other rows say once, few or many, or leave the size out.

cdr3_nt: TGTGCCAGCAGTAAAGACAGGTTCCCAAATGGCTACACCTTC
cdr3_aa: CASSKDRFPNGYTF
v_call: TRBV6-6
clone_size: few
d_call: -
j_call: TRBJ1-2

cdr3_nt: TGTGCCAGCAGCTTGGCGACAGGATTGGGCGGCTACACCTTC
cdr3_aa: CASSLATGLGGYTF
v_call: TRBV5-6
clone_size: -
d_call: -
j_call: TRBJ1-2

cdr3_nt: TGTGCCAGCAGCTCTCCGGACAGGGGGTACACTGAAGCTTTCTTT
cdr3_aa: CASSSPDRGYTEAFF
v_call: TRBV11-3
clone_size: -
d_call: TRBD1
j_call: TRBJ1-1

cdr3_nt: TGTGCCATCAGTGAGTCTGGACCCGGAGGGGACAATGAGCAGTTCTTC
cdr3_aa: CAISESGPGGDNEQFF
v_call: TRBV10-3
clone_size: once
d_call: -
j_call: TRBJ2-1

cdr3_nt: TGTGCCAGCAGGACTAGTGCGATGGATGAGCAGTTCTTC
cdr3_aa: CASRTSAMDEQFF
v_call: TRBV27
clone_size: -
d_call: -
j_call: TRBJ2-1

cdr3_nt: TGTGCCAGCAGCTTAGGGGCAGGGGGCCGGGAGACCCAGTACTTC
cdr3_aa: CASSLGAGGRETQYF
v_call: TRBV7-9
clone_size: few
d_call: TRBD1
j_call: TRBJ2-5

cdr3_nt: TGTGCCAGCAAACTCGCGGGAGGGACAGATACGCAGTATTTT
cdr3_aa: CASKLAGGTDTQYF
v_call: TRBV6-5
clone_size: -
d_call: TRBD2
j_call: TRBJ2-3

cdr3_nt: TGTGCCAGCAGCTTTAGCAGGGGGACCTATGGCTACACCTTC
cdr3_aa: CASSFSRGTYGYTF
v_call: TRBV27
clone_size: -
d_call: TRBD1
j_call: TRBJ1-2

cdr3_nt: TGTGCCAGCAGGTTCGGACTAGCGGGCGTCAATGAGCAGTTCTTC
cdr3_aa: CASRFGLAGVNEQFF
v_call: TRBV6-6
clone_size: -
d_call: TRBD2
j_call: TRBJ2-1

cdr3_nt: TGTGCCAGCAGCCGAGGAGGGACGACAGATACGCAGTATTTT
cdr3_aa: CASSRGGTTDTQYF
v_call: TRBV9
clone_size: -
d_call: -
j_call: TRBJ2-3

cdr3_nt: TGTGCCATCAGTGATTCCGAGACAGGGGCTAATGGCGGGGAGCTGTTTTTT
cdr3_aa: CAISDSETGANGGELFF
v_call: TRBV10-3
clone_size: few
d_call: TRBD1
j_call: TRBJ2-2

cdr3_nt: TGCGCCAGCAGTGAAAACCCCGACAGGGGTCGGTACGAGCAGTACTTC
cdr3_aa: CASSENPDRGRYEQYF
v_call: TRBV10-1
clone_size: -
d_call: TRBD1
j_call: TRBJ2-7

cdr3_nt: TGTGCCAGCAGCCAAACCAGGAACACCGGGGAGCTGTTTTTT
cdr3_aa: CASSQTRNTGELFF
v_call: TRBV7-3
clone_size: -
d_call: -
j_call: TRBJ2-2

cdr3_nt: TGCGCCAGCAGCGTTTCAGGGGGAAGAGAGACCCAGTACTTC
cdr3_aa: CASSVSGGRETQYF
v_call: TRBV4-1
clone_size: few
d_call: TRBD1
j_call: TRBJ2-5

cdr3_nt: TGTGCCAGCGGTCCCCTTATTGGCGGGAAGATAAAGACCCAGTACTTC
cdr3_aa: CASGPLIGGKIKTQYF
v_call: TRBV7-9
clone_size: -
d_call: -
j_call: TRBJ2-5

cdr3_nt: TGCGCCAGCTCCCCGGGACAGGGGGCGGATACGCAGTATTTT
cdr3_aa: CASSPGQGADTQYF
v_call: TRBV5-1
clone_size: -
d_call: TRBD1
j_call: TRBJ2-3

cdr3_nt: TGTGCCAGCAGCGAGGACAGGGAGAACACTGAAGCTTTCTTT
cdr3_aa: CASSEDRENTEAFF
v_call: TRBV2
clone_size: -
d_call: TRBD1
j_call: TRBJ1-1

cdr3_nt: TGTGCCAGCAGTTTAGGGGAGGGCAAGGCGGCCTACGAGCAGTACTTC
cdr3_aa: CASSLGEGKAAYEQYF
v_call: TRBV27
clone_size: once
d_call: TRBD2
j_call: TRBJ2-7

cdr3_nt: TGCGCCAGCAGCTTGGACCGACAGTCCTACGAGCAGTACTTC
cdr3_aa: CASSLDRQSYEQYF
v_call: TRBV5-1
clone_size: -
d_call: -
j_call: TRBJ2-7

cdr3_nt: TGTGCCAGCAGTATCGACAGGGGGGCCGAGCAGTACTTC
cdr3_aa: CASSIDRGAEQYF
v_call: TRBV27
clone_size: -
d_call: TRBD1
j_call: TRBJ2-7

cdr3_nt: TGTGCCAGCAGTTTAGGCGGAACAGGGGACGAGCAGTACTTC
cdr3_aa: CASSLGGTGDEQYF
v_call: TRBV28
clone_size: -
d_call: TRBD1
j_call: TRBJ2-7

cdr3_nt: TGTGCCAGCAGCATAAATCAGGGCTACGAGCAGTACTTC
cdr3_aa: CASSINQGYEQYF
v_call: TRBV7-3
clone_size: -
d_call: -
j_call: TRBJ2-7

cdr3_nt: TGTGCCAGCAGCTTGGCCGATAATTCACCCCTCCACTTT
cdr3_aa: CASSLADNSPLHF
v_call: TRBV5-6
clone_size: few
d_call: -
j_call: TRBJ1-6

cdr3_nt: TGTGCCAGCAGCCCCCTGACAGTGAACTATGGCTACACCTTC
cdr3_aa: CASSPLTVNYGYTF
v_call: TRBV7-2
clone_size: -
d_call: -
j_call: TRBJ1-2

cdr3_nt: TGCGCCAGCAGCCAAGATCCCCTAGGTGATGAGCAGTTCTTC
cdr3_aa: CASSQDPLGDEQFF
v_call: TRBV4-3
clone_size: -
d_call: -
j_call: TRBJ2-1

cdr3_nt: TGCGCCAGCAGCTTGCAACAGGGATCCTACGAGCAGTACTTC
cdr3_aa: CASSLQQGSYEQYF
v_call: TRBV5-1
clone_size: -
d_call: -
j_call: TRBJ2-7

cdr3_nt: TGTGCCAGCAGGCGGGACAGTTTAGACACTGAAGCTTTCTTT
cdr3_aa: CASRRDSLDTEAFF
v_call: TRBV7-9
clone_size: -
d_call: TRBD1
j_call: TRBJ1-1

cdr3_nt: TGCGCCAGCAGCCAAGTGCTGGAGGATCAGCCCCAGCATTTT
cdr3_aa: CASSQVLEDQPQHF
v_call: TRBV4-1
clone_size: -
d_call: -
j_call: TRBJ1-5

cdr3_nt: TGCGCCAGCAGTGAGTCCCGGGGTAGGTACGAGCAGTACTTC
cdr3_aa: CASSESRGRYEQYF
v_call: TRBV10-2
clone_size: -
d_call: -
j_call: TRBJ2-7

cdr3_nt: TGTGCCAGCAGTCCACGGACAGGAGAATCAGCCCAGCATTTT
cdr3_aa: CASSPRTGESAQHF
v_call: TRBV7-2
clone_size: -
d_call: TRBD1
j_call: TRBJ1-5

cdr3_nt: TGTGCCATCAGCCGACAGGGTGGTGCTGAAGCTTTCTTT
cdr3_aa: CAISRQGGAEAFF
v_call: TRBV10-3
clone_size: few
d_call: TRBD1
j_call: TRBJ1-1

cdr3_nt: TGTGCCAGCAGTGGCGGAGGTTGGGAGCAGTACTTC
cdr3_aa: CASSGGGWEQYF
v_call: TRBV27
clone_size: -
d_call: -
j_call: TRBJ2-7

cdr3_nt: TGTGCCAGCGGCAGCGGGAGGTATCTCTTC
cdr3_aa: CASGSGRYLF
v_call: TRBV7-2
clone_size: few
d_call: TRBD2
j_call: TRBJ2-1

cdr3_nt: TGTGCCAGTAGTATCGTGGGGGGCTACAATGAGCAGTTCTTC
cdr3_aa: CASSIVGGYNEQFF
v_call: TRBV19
clone_size: -
d_call: -
j_call: TRBJ2-1

cdr3_nt: TGTGCCAGCAGCTACTCGCCGGGACAGGGGCCTTACAATGAGCAGTTCTTC
cdr3_aa: CASSYSPGQGPYNEQFF
v_call: TRBV7-3
clone_size: -
d_call: TRBD1
j_call: TRBJ2-1

cdr3_nt: TGCGCCAGCAGGAGGGAGACCCAGTACTTC
cdr3_aa: CASRRETQYF
v_call: TRBV10-1
clone_size: few
d_call: -
j_call: TRBJ2-5

cdr3_nt: TGTGCCAGCAGTTACGCTAGCGGGAGAACCGGGGAGCTGTTTTTT
cdr3_aa: CASSYASGRTGELFF
v_call: TRBV6-5
clone_size: few
d_call: TRBD2
j_call: TRBJ2-2

cdr3_nt: TGTGCCAGCAAAACAGGGGGTCATACCGTCAATCAGCCCCAGCATTTT
cdr3_aa: CASKTGGHTVNQPQHF
v_call: TRBV6-4
clone_size: -
d_call: TRBD1
j_call: TRBJ1-5

cdr3_nt: TGTGCCAGCAGCGTAGGGACTAGCGGGACCTACGAGCAGTACTTC
cdr3_aa: CASSVGTSGTYEQYF
v_call: TRBV9
clone_size: -
d_call: TRBD2
j_call: TRBJ2-7

cdr3_nt: TGTGCCAGCAGGGGTAGCGGGAGCGAGCAGTACTTC
cdr3_aa: CASRGSGSEQYF
v_call: TRBV6-5
clone_size: -
d_call: TRBD2
j_call: TRBJ2-7

cdr3_nt: TGTGCCAGCAGTTTTGGGCCAAATAATCAGCCCCAGCATTTT
cdr3_aa: CASSFGPNNQPQHF
v_call: TRBV27
clone_size: -
d_call: -
j_call: TRBJ1-5

cdr3_nt: TGTGCCAGCAGTTCCCCAGGGGGCGCAAGCACAGATACGCAGTATTTT
cdr3_aa: CASSSPGGASTDTQYF
v_call: TRBV28
clone_size: -
d_call: TRBD1
j_call: TRBJ2-3

cdr3_nt: TGTGCCAGCAGCCTTGGCACCCACGAGCAGTACTTC
cdr3_aa: CASSLGTHEQYF
v_call: TRBV2
clone_size: -
d_call: -
j_call: TRBJ2-7

cdr3_nt: TGTGCCAGCAGCTTGGGGGCAAATATGGATACGCAGTATTTT
cdr3_aa: CASSLGANMDTQYF
v_call: TRBV5-6
clone_size: -
d_call: -
j_call: TRBJ2-3

cdr3_nt: TGTGCCAGTACAACCACTCGGGATGGCTACACCTTC
cdr3_aa: CASTTTRDGYTF
v_call: TRBV19
clone_size: -
d_call: -
j_call: TRBJ1-2

cdr3_nt: TGTGCCAGCCGCGGACAGTACGGGACTGAAGCTTTCTTT
cdr3_aa: CASRGQYGTEAFF
v_call: TRBV2
clone_size: -
d_call: -
j_call: TRBJ1-1